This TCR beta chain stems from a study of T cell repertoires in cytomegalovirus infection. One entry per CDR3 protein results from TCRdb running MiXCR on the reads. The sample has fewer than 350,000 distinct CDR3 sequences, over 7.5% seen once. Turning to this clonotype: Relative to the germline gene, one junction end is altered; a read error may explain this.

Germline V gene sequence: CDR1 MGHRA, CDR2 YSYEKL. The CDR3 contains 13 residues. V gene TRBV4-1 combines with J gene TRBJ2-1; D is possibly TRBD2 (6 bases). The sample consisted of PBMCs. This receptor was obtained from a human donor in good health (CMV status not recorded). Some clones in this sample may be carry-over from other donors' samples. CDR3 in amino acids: CASSGAGYNEQFF. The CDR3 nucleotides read TGTGCCAGCAGCGGTGCGGGATACAATGAGCAGTTCTTC.